Below are 13 T cell receptor beta chains sequenced from a single sample in a study of OX40 agonist ivuxolimab in advanced cancers. Method: immunoSEQ multiplex PCR; TCRdb's copy keeps in-frame clones and lacks some. The data hold tens of thousands of clones, with more than 85% observed a single time. This specimen was CD4+ or CD8+ T cells sorted from blood, taken in a trial of the OX40 agonist ivuxolimab. The receptors were gathered from an adult with an advanced solid tumor such as melanoma, head and neck, liver or kidney cancer.

V and J are TRBV27 and TRBJ2-3, with D unclear. V lost 3 bases and J lost 11, with 12 bases in between. Germline V CDR1 and CDR2: MNHEY, SMNVEV (reference sequence). This CDR3 has 12 amino acids. CDR3 in amino acids: CASSFEGVGQYF. The CDR3 DNA follows: TGTGCCAGCAGTTTTGAAGGTGTCGGGCAGTATTTT.

The table lists this clone with a few counts. The genes are TRBV11-2 and TRBJ2-7; possible D gene TRBD2, 6 bases. CDR1 and CDR2 from the germline V gene are SGHAT and FQNNGV. The V gene lost 1 base and the J gene lost 0 bases, with 13 bases spanning the gap. This CDR3 has 16 amino acids. CDR3 sequence reads: CASSLVGGATSYEQYF. The DNA for the CDR3 is TGTGCCAGCAGCTTAGTTGGCGGGGCCACCTCCTACGAGCAGTACTTC.

The V and J genes are TRBV27 and TRBJ2-4, with unresolved D. Trimming shortened V by 5 bases and J by 6 bases, and 17 bases separated the two germline ends. CDR1 is MNHEY and CDR2 is SMNVEV in the germline V gene (reference sequence). This CDR3 has 15 amino acids. CDR3 in amino acids: CASSPAPVSGNIQYF. The CDR3 DNA sequence: TGTGCCAGCAGTCCAGCCCCCGTCTCTGGAAACATTCAGTACTTC.

The V gene is TRBV5-1, the J gene TRBJ2-3; D unclear. Between the trimmed V and J ends, which lost 3 bases and 4 bases, there was a span of 6 bases. The germline gives CDR1 SGHRS, CDR2 YFSETQ. There are 12 residues in the CDR3. The CDR3 here is CASSSTADTQYF. The CDR3 DNA reads as TGCGCCAGCAGCTCCACCGCAGATACGCAGTATTTT. Combining the CDR3 with reference TRBV5-1 and TRBJ2-3 gives the whole variable domain KAGVTQTPRYLIKTRGQQVTLSCSPISGHRSVSWYQQTPGQGLQFLFEYFSETQRNKGNFPGRFSGRQFSNSRSEMNVSTLELGDSALYLCASSSTADTQYFGPGTRLTVL.

The chain is built from TRBV6-6 and TRBJ1-4; tentatively, D is TRBD1 (6 bases). V lost 9 bases and J 7 bases, leaving 12 bases between the germline ends. This CDR3 region has 12 residues. Germline V gene lookup returns CDR1 MNHNY and CDR2 SVGAGI (reference sequence). The chain's CDR3 is CASKTGAEKLFF. CDR3 DNA: TGTGCCAGTAAGACAGGCGCTGAAAAACTGTTTTTT.

The chain recombines TRBV4-1 with TRBJ2-1; D is perhaps TRBD2 (6 bases). The CDR3 extends over 15 amino acids. Germline V lookup: CDR1 MGHRA, CDR2 YSYEKL. Trimming removed 3 bases at V and 8 bases at J, with 17 bases between. The CDR3 region is CASSQARDSRDEQFF. CDR3 bases: TGCGCCAGCAGCCAGGCCCGGGACTCTAGGGATGAGCAGTTCTTC.

The rearrangement links TRBV5-1 to TRBJ1-2, with TRBD1 matching over 8 bases. Looked up from germline, CDR1 is SGHRS and CDR2 is YFSETQ. Trimming removed 3 bases from V and 4 bases from J; junction bases left unmatched: 2. The length of the CDR3 is 13 residues. The CDR3 DNA reads as TGCGCCAGCAGCTCCGGACAGGGCTATGGCTACACCTTC. Translating gives CASSSGQGYGYTF. Combining the CDR3 with reference TRBV5-1 and TRBJ1-2 gives the whole variable domain KAGVTQTPRYLIKTRGQQVTLSCSPISGHRSVSWYQQTPGQGLQFLFEYFSETQRNKGNFPGRFSGRQFSNSRSEMNVSTLELGDSALYLCASSSGQGYGYTFGSGTRLTVV.

The chain uses TRBV21-1 and TRBJ2-5; no check of the table's D call, TRBD2, against the DNA was made. TRBV21-1 is marked as a pseudogene. This CDR3 spans 16 amino acids. CDR3 residues: CASSKEERETWETQYF. The CDR3 DNA reads TGTGCCAGCAGCAAAGAGGAGCGGGAGACTTGGGAGACCCAGTACTTC.

This clone was detected only a few times. This chain connects TRBV27 to TRBJ2-7; D not resolved. V was clipped by 6 bases and J by 0 bases, with 9 bases between them. CDR3 length equals 13 residues. Germline CDR1 MNHEY, CDR2 SMNVEV (reference sequence). This CDR3 is CASRRTASYEQYF. CDR3 coding DNA: TGTGCCAGCAGAAGGACGGCCTCCTACGAGCAGTACTTC.

The chain couples TRBV5-6 to TRBJ1-1; D is ambiguous. The germline V gene encodes CDR1 SGHDT and CDR2 YYEEEE. The CDR3 spans 12 residues. V was pared by 3 bases and J by 5 bases, with 8 bases between. The CDR3 DNA reads as TGTGCCAGCAGCTGGGCGGGGACTGAAGCTTTCTTT. It yields the protein CASSWAGTEAFF.

CDR3 DNA sequence: TGTGCCTGGGGGCCCCCCCCTAGAATAGGCTACACCTTC. Translation: CAWGPPPRIGYTF. J is TRBJ1-2 and V is TRBV30; D remains unclear. Between the trimmed V and J ends, which lost 5 bases and 8 bases, there was a span of 18 bases. The CDR3 has 13 amino acids. Germline values: CDR1 GTSNPN, CDR2 SVGIG (reference sequence).

This clone has just a few counts. The chain links TRBV28 to TRBJ1-2; D is uncertain. Germline V gene lookup returns CDR1 MDHEN and CDR2 SYDVKM. The CDR3 contains 15 residues. V lost 6 bases to trimming and J lost 6 bases, with 20 bases between them. The CDR3 DNA reads TGTGCCAGCAGCCCCCATACCAGTGGGAGGGATGGCTACACCTTC. The encoded protein is CASSPHTSGRDGYTF.

This rearrangement joins TRBV20-1 to TRBJ2-1, with 7 bases aligning to TRBD2. From germline, CDR1 is DFQATT and CDR2 SNEGSKA (reference sequence). The CDR3 has 10 residues. Trimming at V came to 2 bases and at J to 12 bases, leaving 1 base not matched to a gene. The CDR3 region is CSARPGGQFF. The CDR3 DNA follows: TGCAGTGCTAGACCGGGGGGGCAGTTCTTC.